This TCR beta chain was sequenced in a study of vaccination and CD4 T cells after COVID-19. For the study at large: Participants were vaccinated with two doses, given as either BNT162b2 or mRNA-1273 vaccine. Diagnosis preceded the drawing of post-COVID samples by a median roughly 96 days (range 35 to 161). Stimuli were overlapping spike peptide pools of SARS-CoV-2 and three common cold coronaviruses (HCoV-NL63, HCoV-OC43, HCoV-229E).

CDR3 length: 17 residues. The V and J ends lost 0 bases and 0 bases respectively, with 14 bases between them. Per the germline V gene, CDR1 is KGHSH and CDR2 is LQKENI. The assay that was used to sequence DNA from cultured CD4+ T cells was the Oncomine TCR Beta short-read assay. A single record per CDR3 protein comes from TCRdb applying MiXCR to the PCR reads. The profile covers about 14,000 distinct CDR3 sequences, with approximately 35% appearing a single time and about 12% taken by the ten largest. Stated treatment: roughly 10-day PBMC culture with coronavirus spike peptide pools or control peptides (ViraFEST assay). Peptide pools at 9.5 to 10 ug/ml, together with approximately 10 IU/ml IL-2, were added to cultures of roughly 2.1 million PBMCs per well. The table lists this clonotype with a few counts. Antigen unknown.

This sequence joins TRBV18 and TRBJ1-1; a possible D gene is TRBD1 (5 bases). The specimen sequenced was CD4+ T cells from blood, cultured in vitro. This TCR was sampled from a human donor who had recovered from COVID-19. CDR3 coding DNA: TGTGCCAGCTCACCACCTGACAGTATACCCATGAACACTGAAGCTTTCTTT. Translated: CASSPPDSIPMNTEAFF.